This T cell receptor beta chain was observed in a study of blood T cell repertoires in COVID-19. Across the study: Italy, Spain and the United States were the sources of the convalescent and acute COVID-19 samples. In each case, the material was cDNA or gDNA derived from T cells, B-cell-depleted T cells, or PBMCs.

V was trimmed by 3 bases and J by 1 base, leaving 7 bases between them. The CDR3 sequence is 14 residues long. CDR1 and CDR2 (germline): SGHDN, FVKESK. Per the study methods: Amplification of reference gene primers was used by the study to estimate nucleated cell counts. Sequencing was performed with immunoSEQ multiplex PCR; in TCRdb, only in-frame clones are kept and a portion is missing. Clone size and the V and J calls come from that table; the DNA yielded D and trimming. Here the sample spans roughly 250,000 clones, around 82% being singletons. This receptor was obtained from a human donor in a cohort sampled during active COVID-19. This chain joins TRBV14 and TRBJ2-1, with a possible D match to TRBD2 (6 bases). Sequencing was performed on peripheral blood. In DNA, the CDR3 is TGTGCCAGCAGCCATCGGGAGTCCTACAATGAGCAGTTCTTC. This codes for CASSHRESYNEQFF.